This entry lists 16 T cell receptor beta chains sequenced from one sample in a study of breast tumors, draining lymph nodes, adjacent tissues. Samples came from axillary lymph nodes draining the breast cancer. Via MiXCR, TCRdb re-called the multiplex PCR reads, giving one row per CDR3 protein. The sample records fewer than 250,000 distinct CDR3 sequences, about 32% being singletons. The sample comprised axillary lymph node tissue. The receptors shown here come from a female donor with breast cancer. Some clones in this sample may be carry-over from other donors' samples.

Ten or more counts support this clonotype. Possible read error: a much larger clone is one base away. The V call is TRBV20-1, the J call TRBJ2-5, with a possible D match to TRBD2 (6 bases). This CDR3 contains 12 residues. CDR1 and CDR2 (germline): DFQATT, SNEGSKA (reference sequence). CDR3 bases: TGCAGTGCCCCCCTAGGAGGAGGGACCCCGTACTTC. Residues: CSAPLGGGTPYF.

This clonotype was seen repeatedly, ten times or more. The genes are TRBV20-1 and TRBJ2-7, with 8 bases that match TRBD2. With V trimmed by 7 bases and J by 1 base, 15 bases remained unmatched. The CDR3 consists of 16 residues. CDR1 DFQATT and CDR2 SNEGSKA come from the germline V gene (reference sequence). The CDR3 is CSGLYAGGARSYEQYF. For the CDR3, the DNA is TGCAGTGGGCTCTACGCGGGAGGCGCGAGGTCCTACGAGCAGTACTTC.

Only a few counts were recorded for this clonotype. The chain is built from TRBV6-2 or TRBV6-3 and TRBJ1-5; D not certain. This CDR3 region has 12 residues. Germline loops: CDR1 MNHEY, CDR2 SVGEGT. V was pared by 5 bases and J by 3 bases, with 5 bases between. CDR3 DNA sequence: TGTGCCAGCAGTCACCCCAATCAGCCCCAGCATTTT. Translation: CASSHPNQPQHF.

In this sample, this clonotype turned up many times. V is TRBV15 and J is TRBJ2-6; D gene unclear. V was pared by 1 base and J by 4 bases, with 2 bases between. Germline CDR1 is LNHNV and CDR2 is YYDKDF (reference sequence). The CDR3 is 13 residues long. The DNA of the CDR3 is TGTGCCACCAGCAGAGTCGGGGCCAACGTCCTGACTTTC. Protein product: CATSRVGANVLTF.

This clonotype was recorded many times. The chain joins TRBV24-1 to TRBJ2-4; possibly TRBD1 for D (6 bases). Germline V gene data show CDR1 as KGHDR and CDR2 as SFDVKD. This CDR3 region has 16 residues. V was cut by 4 bases and J by 3 bases, with 15 bases left in between. For the CDR3, the DNA is TGTGCCACCAGTGACACGACAGGAACCGACAAAAACATTCAGTACTTC. Amino acid sequence: CATSDTTGTDKNIQYF.

This clonotype occurred once. A read error may account for a junction end that differs from germline. The chain links TRBV7-7 to TRBJ2-2; TRBD2 is a possible D gene (6 bases). The CDR3 runs 18 residues. CDR1 SSHAT and CDR2 FNYEAQ come from the germline V gene (reference sequence). The CDR3 spells CASSLAVSRGANTGELFF. CDR3 DNA sequence: TGTGCTAGCAGCTTAGCGGTGAGCAGAGGGGCGAACACCGGGGAGCTGTTTTTT. Looking up the rest from reference TRBV7-7 and TRBJ2-2 gives the full variable domain: GAGVSQSPRYKVTKRGQDVTLRCDPISSHATLYWYQQALGQGPEFLTYFNYEAQPDKSGLPSDRFSAERPEGSISTLTIQRTEQRDSAMYRCASSLAVSRGANTGELFFGEGSRLTVL.

This clonotype was detected ten times or more. V is TRBV2 and J is TRBJ2-7, with 7 bases aligning to TRBD2. Germline loops: CDR1 SNHLY, CDR2 FYNNEI. J was trimmed by 1 base and V by 5 bases; bases with no gene match: 11. This CDR3 spans 16 amino acids. The CDR3 reads CASSSLGAGESYEQYF. The CDR3 DNA reads TGTGCCAGCAGTTCCTTGGGCGCGGGAGAATCCTACGAGCAGTACTTC. Filled out from reference TRBV2 and TRBJ2-7, the complete variable domain reads EPEVTQTPSHQVTQMGQEVILRCVPISNHLYFYWYRQILGQKVEFLVSFYNNEISEKSEIFDDQFSVERPDGSNFTLKIRSTKLEDSAMYFCASSSLGAGESYEQYFGPGTRLTVT.

This clonotype came up many times. The gene calls are TRBV7-9 and TRBJ2-7; 14 positions match TRBD2. Germline CDR1 is SEHNR and CDR2 is FQNEAQ (reference sequence). The CDR3 extends over 17 amino acids. J gave up 1 base and V 5 bases, and 7 bases lay outside the gene matches. CDR3 in amino acids: CASSAGLAGARSYEQYF. The CDR3 DNA reads as TGTGCCAGCAGCGCGGGACTAGCGGGAGCTAGATCCTACGAGCAGTACTTC.

This clonotype occurred many times. The chain combines TRBV19 with TRBJ1-2, with 7 bases aligning to TRBD1. V lost 10 bases to trimming and J lost 1 base; unmatched junction nucleotides: 3. The CDR3 has 12 residues. CDR1 is LNHDA and CDR2 is SQIVND in the germline V gene (reference sequence). CDR3 nucleotide sequence: TGTGCCACCAGGGGGAATAACTATGGCTACACCTTC. Residues: CATRGNNYGYTF. Combining the CDR3 with reference TRBV19 and TRBJ1-2 gives the whole variable domain DGGITQSPKYLFRKEGQNVTLSCEQNLNHDAMYWYRQDPGQGLRLIYYSQIVNDFQKGDIAEGYSVSREKKESFPLTVTSAQKNPTAFYLCATRGNNYGYTFGSGTRLTVV.

This clonotype was recorded many times. The chain employs TRBV20-1 and TRBJ2-5; D is unclear. Trimming removed 6 bases from V and 0 bases from J, with 8 bases in between. The CDR3 spans 12 residues. Germline values: CDR1 DFQATT, CDR2 SNEGSKA (reference sequence). The CDR3 region is CSAISNQETQYF. Here the CDR3 DNA reads TGCAGTGCCATCTCCAACCAAGAGACCCAGTACTTC.

This clonotype occurred many times. The rearrangement uses TRBV10-3 and TRBJ2-3, with unresolved D. The CDR3 runs 16 residues. Germline CDR1 ENHRY, CDR2 SYGVKD. The V gene lost 0 bases and the J gene lost 1 base, with 11 bases spanning the gap. The CDR3 sequence is CAISESSLGGTDTQYF. The CDR3 region has the DNA TGTGCCATCAGTGAGTCGAGTCTAGGAGGCACAGATACGCAGTATTTT.

This rearrangement joins TRBV11-2 to TRBJ2-5, with TRBD2 identical over 10 bases. The germline gives CDR1 SGHAT, CDR2 FQNNGV. The CDR3 loop spans 15 amino acids. V lost 4 bases and J lost 2; bases outside the gene matches: 4. The CDR3 DNA reads as TGTGCCAGCAGCTCTAGCGGGGGTTCACAAGAGACCCAGTACTTC. As protein: CASSSSGGSQETQYF.

In this sample, this clonotype turned up a few times. The CDR3 bases are TGTGCCAGCAGCTTACCCCCGAAAGAGTCAGAGACCCAGTACTTC. It codes for CASSLPPKESETQYF. This sequence joins TRBV13 and TRBJ2-5; D remains ambiguous. V was cut by 2 bases and J by 4 bases, with 14 bases left in between. The CDR3 runs to 15 residues. CDR1 is PRHDT, CDR2 FYEKMQ, per germline (reference sequence). Complete variable domain (other parts from reference TRBV13 and TRBJ2-5): AAGVIQSPRHLIKEKRETATLKCYPIPRHDTVYWYQQGPGQDPQFLISFYEKMQSDKGSIPDRFSAQQFSDYHSELNMSSLELGDSALYFCASSLPPKESETQYFGPGTRLLVL.

The gene calls are TRBV6-2 or TRBV6-3 and TRBJ1-1; D remains unclear. The CDR3 has 16 residues. V lost 2 bases to trimming and J lost 2 bases, with 15 bases between them. Germline CDR1 and CDR2: MNHEY and SVGEGT. CDR3 DNA: TGTGCCAGCAGTTACGTGGGGATGGGTCTTAACACTGAAGCTTTCTTT. Its translation is CASSYVGMGLNTEAFF.

The chain links TRBV19 to TRBJ1-2; tentatively, D is TRBD1 (5 bases). The V end lost 5 bases, the J end lost 4 bases, and 35 bases lay between the germline ends. CDR3 length: 21 residues. Germline V lookup: CDR1 LNHDA, CDR2 SQIVND (reference sequence). The CDR3 loop reads CASSQPRGTGTGKDFGYGYTF. The CDR3, as DNA: TGTGCCAGTAGTCAACCTAGAGGGACCGGGACGGGGAAGGATTTTGGCTATGGCTACACCTTC.

This clonotype was seen ten or more times. The rearrangement uses TRBV18 and TRBJ1-4, with 8 bases matching TRBD1. The CDR3 spans 14 residues. CDR1 and CDR2 (germline): KGHSH, LQKENI. V dropped 2 bases and J dropped 10; count of bases not matched to a gene: 6. The CDR3: CASSPSGGEGKLFF. The DNA of the CDR3 is TGTGCCAGCTCACCATCAGGGGGCGAGGGAAAACTGTTTTTT.